The sequence of this T cell receptor (beta chain) was determined in a study of blood T cell repertoires in COVID-19. Study-level background: PBMCs, B-cell-depleted T cells, or T cells provided the cDNA or gDNA that made up the material.

Per the authors' pipeline: The assay estimated nucleated cells by amplifying reference gene primers. Profiling relied on immunoSEQ multiplex PCR, and the TCRdb table lists in-frame clones only, not all of them. V, J and clone size are those of that table, while D and trimming were read from the DNA. The sample comprises more than 250,000 clones, 86% of which are singletons, and 1.6% rests with the top ten. This clonotype was obtained from a woman in her 50s with acute or convalescent COVID-19. The specimen was peripheral blood.

The CDR3 DNA is TGTGCCAGCACCTCCCAGGGGGTGAAGACAGATACGCAGTATTTT. This translates into CASTSQGVKTDTQYF. The J gene is TRBJ2-3, the V gene TRBV2; 7 nucleotides align to TRBD1. There are 15 residues in the CDR3. Germline V lookup: CDR1 SNHLY, CDR2 FYNNEI. J lost 3 bases, V lost 7 bases, and 10 bases had no gene match.